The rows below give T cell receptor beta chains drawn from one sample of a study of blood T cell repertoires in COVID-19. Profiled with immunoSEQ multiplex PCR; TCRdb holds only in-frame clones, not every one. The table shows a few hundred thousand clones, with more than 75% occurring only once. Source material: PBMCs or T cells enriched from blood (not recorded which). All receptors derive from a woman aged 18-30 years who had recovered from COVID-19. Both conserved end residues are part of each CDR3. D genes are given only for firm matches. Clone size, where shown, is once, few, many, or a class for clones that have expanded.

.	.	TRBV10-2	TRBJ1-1	TGCGCCAGCAGTGAAGGGGCCAGGGCTGAAGCTTTCTTT	CASSEGARAEAFF
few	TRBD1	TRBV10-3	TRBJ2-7	TGTGCCATCAGTGACACAGGGGTACACGAGCAGTACTTC	CAISDTGVHEQYF
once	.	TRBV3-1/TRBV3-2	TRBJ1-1	TGTGCCAGCGGACAGCCCAACACTGAAGCTTTCTTT	CASGQPNTEAFF
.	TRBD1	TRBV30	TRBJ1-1	TGTGCCTCAACCCCTGGACAGGGGTGGGGGACTGAAGCTTTCTTT	CASTPGQGWGTEAFF
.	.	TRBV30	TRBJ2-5	TGTGCCTGGAGTGTATTTCTATGGGGGCAGGTGGGCAGGGAGACCCAGTACTTC	CAWSVFLWGQVGRETQYF
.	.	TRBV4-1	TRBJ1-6	TGCGCCAGCAGCACAGTCAGGGTTTCACCCCTCCACTTT	CASSTVRVSPLHF
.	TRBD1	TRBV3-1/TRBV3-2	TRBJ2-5	TGTGCCAGCAGCCCTATCGGACAGGGGGTCGTGTACCAAGAGACCCAGTACTTC	CASSPIGQGVVYQETQYF
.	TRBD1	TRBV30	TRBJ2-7	TGTGCCTGGAGTGTACGGACAGGGGGCGAGCAGTACTTC	CAWSVRTGGEQYF
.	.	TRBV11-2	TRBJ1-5	TGTGCCAGCAGCTCCCAGGGTGGCCAGCCCCAGCATTTT	CASSSQGGQPQHF
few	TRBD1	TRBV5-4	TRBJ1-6	TGTGCCAGCAGCGGAGGGACAGATCGATCACCCCTCCACTTT	CASSGGTDRSPLHF
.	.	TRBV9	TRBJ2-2	TGTGCCAGCAGCCCATCGTTTGATGCGACCGGGGAGCTGTTTTTT	CASSPSFDATGELFF
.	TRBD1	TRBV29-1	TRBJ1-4	TGCAGCGCAACAGGGGCAACTAATGAAAAACTGTTTTTT	CSATGATNEKLFF
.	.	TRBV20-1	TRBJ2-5	TGCAGTTTACTGCCAGGGGAGACCCAGTACTTC	CSLLPGETQYF
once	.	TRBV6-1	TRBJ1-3	TGTGCCAGCAGTGAAAGGGGCGGGACCCGCTCTGGAAACACCATATATTTT	CASSERGGTRSGNTIYF
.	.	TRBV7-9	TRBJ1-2	TGTGCCAGCAGCTTAGTAAGCCAGCGGGATGGCTACACCTTC	CASSLVSQRDGYTF
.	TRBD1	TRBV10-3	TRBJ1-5	TGTGCCACCGATGAGTGGGACAGGTCCAATCAGCCCCAGCATTTT	CATDEWDRSNQPQHF
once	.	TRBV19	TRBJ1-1	TGTGCCAGTAGCTTTTCCGACATCACTGAAGCTTTCTTT	CASSFSDITEAFF
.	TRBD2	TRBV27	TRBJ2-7	TGTGCCAGCAGTCAAATACATGATCGACTAGCTCTGGCGGGAGGGCCCTACTACTACGAGCAGTACTTC	CASSQIHDRLALAGGPYYYEQYF
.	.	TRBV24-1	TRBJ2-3	TGTGCCACCAGTGATCGGGCCTCGGGGACAGATACGCAGTATTTT	CATSDRASGTDTQYF
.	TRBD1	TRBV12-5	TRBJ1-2	TGTGCTAGTGGCCAGGGGACAGGGGGAGGGGATGGCTACACCTTC	CASGQGTGGGDGYTF
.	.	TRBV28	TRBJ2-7	TGTGCCAGCAGTTCCAATCAGGGCTCTTTAGGTCACGAGCAGTACTTC	CASSSNQGSLGHEQYF
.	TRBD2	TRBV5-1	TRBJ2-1	TGCGCCAGCAGGGGACTAGCGGGAGGGCCGGATGAGCAGTTCTTC	CASRGLAGGPDEQFF
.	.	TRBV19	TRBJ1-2	TGTGCCAGTAGTATTTACTCGGATGGCGGCTATGGCTACACCTTC	CASSIYSDGGYGYTF
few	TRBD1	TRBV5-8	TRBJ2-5	TGTGCCAGCAGCCTACAGGGGATAGGGGATGAACGGGAAGAGACCCAGTACTTC	CASSLQGIGDEREETQYF
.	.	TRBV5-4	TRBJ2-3	TGTGCCAGCAGCGTAGCAGCGGCCGATACGCAGTATTTT	CASSVAAADTQYF
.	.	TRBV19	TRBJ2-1	TGTGCCAGTAGTCCCTCCGGCTCCTACAATGAGCAGTTCTTC	CASSPSGSYNEQFF
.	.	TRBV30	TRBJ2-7	TGTGCCTGGAGCCCTGGCTTCGAGCAGTACTTC	CAWSPGFEQYF
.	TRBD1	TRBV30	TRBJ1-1	TGTGCCTGGGCCGGACAGGGGTTACTCGAGGCTTTCTTT	CAWAGQGLLEAFF
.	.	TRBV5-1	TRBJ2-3	TGCGCCAGCAGCTTGGCCATCGTGGGACAAGGCGCAGATACGCAGTATTTT	CASSLAIVGQGADTQYF
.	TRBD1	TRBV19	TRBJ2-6	TGTGCCAGTAGTAGGGGACAGGGGGCACTGGGGGCCAACGTCCTGACTTTC	CASSRGQGALGANVLTF
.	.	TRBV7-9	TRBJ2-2	TGTGCCAGCAGCCCCCCTATGGGGGGAATCGGGGAGCTGTTTTTT	CASSPPMGGIGELFF
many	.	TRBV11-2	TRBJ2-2	TGTGCCAGCAGCTTCGAAACAGGGAGTTCCGGGGAGCTGTTTTTT	CASSFETGSSGELFF
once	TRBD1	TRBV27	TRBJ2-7	TGTGCCAGCAGTTCCGGGACAGGGGGCCTGGAGCAGTACTTC	CASSSGTGGLEQYF
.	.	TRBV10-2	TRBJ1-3	TGCGCCAGCAGCAGGACAGAAAGGAACACCATATATTTT	CASSRTERNTIYF
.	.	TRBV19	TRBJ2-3	TGTGCCAGTAGTATCCAGGGGCTCGGCACAGATACGCAGTATTTT	CASSIQGLGTDTQYF
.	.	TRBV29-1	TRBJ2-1	TGCAGCGTTGAGGCCCTTTACAATGAGCAGTTCTTC	CSVEALYNEQFF
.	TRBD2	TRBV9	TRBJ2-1	TGTGCCAGCAGCGTCGGGGGACTAGGGCAGTTCTTC	CASSVGGLGQFF